This TCR beta chain was obtained from a study of blood T cell repertoires in COVID-19. Across the study: The origin of the acute and convalescent COVID-19 samples was the United States, Italy and Spain. PBMCs, B-cell-depleted T cells, or T cells were the source of the cDNA or gDNA that made up the material.

Profiled with immunoSEQ multiplex PCR; TCRdb holds only in-frame clones, not every one. Among about 170,000 clones listed, 84% were seen once. This sequence was found in a man in his forties who had recovered from COVID-19. Source material: peripheral blood.

CDR3 region: CASSVDGISYNEQFF. In DNA, the CDR3 is TGTGCCAGCAGCGTAGACGGTATCTCCTACAATGAGCAGTTCTTC. This chain uses TRBV9 with TRBJ2-1, with D hard to call. This CDR3 spans 15 amino acids. The germline V gene encodes CDR1 SGDLS and CDR2 YYNGEE. V was shortened by 0 bases and J by 0 bases, with 7 bases between the two germline ends.